Listed here is a single T cell receptor beta chain. Its antigen is as yet unknown. The sample comes from a study of T cell repertoires in cytomegalovirus infection. Study information: Recently identified HLA-C-restricted CMV epitopes were used, and well-studied HLA-B-restricted CMV epitopes were used as well. Indicated by public TCR beta signatures were CMV infection and matching HLA type.

Via MiXCR, TCRdb re-called the reads, giving one row per CDR3 protein. The sample gives fewer than 1,000,000 distinct CDR3 sequences, roughly 30% of which show up once; over 12% is in the top ten. The germline V and J ends were trimmed by 3 bases and 1 base, with 15 bases remaining between them. CDR1 and CDR2 (germline): ENHRY, SYGVKD. The CDR3 covers 16 residues. The genes are TRBV10-3 and TRBJ1-1; possible D gene TRBD1, 6 bases. The sequencing here drew on cultured CD8+ T cells from PBMCs, taken from culture after CMV antigen stimulation. This TCR was recovered from a human donor in good health (CMV status not recorded). Some clones in this sample may be carry-over from other donors' samples. This CDR3 is CAISDPGQSQNTEAFF. The CDR3 nucleotides are TGTGCCATCAGTGACCCCGGACAGAGCCAGAACACTGAAGCTTTCTTT.